These 30 T cell receptor beta chains share one sample of origin, sequenced in a study of Tregs in tolerant kidney transplant recipients. These TCRs are of unknown antigen specificity. Clones were sequenced by immunoSEQ multiplex PCR, and TCRdb holds only the in-frame ones, with some missing. The sample contains under 14,000 clones, approximately 89% of which appear only once. The sequenced sample was Tregs from blood cultured with allogeneic cells, obtained before the transplant. Receptors originate from a human patient who received a combined kidney and bone marrow transplant.

The J gene is TRBJ1-1, the V gene TRBV30; 8 bases agree with TRBD1. Germline CDR1 is GTSNPN and CDR2 is SVGIG (reference sequence). There are 14 residues in the CDR3. V lost 0 bases and J lost 5; bases outside the gene matches: 5. CDR3 DNA: TGTGCCTGGAGTGTCATACAGGGGGGGACTGAAGCTTTCTTT. It yields the protein CAWSVIQGGTEAFF.

The V and J genes are TRBV7-9 and TRBJ2-1; D remains unclear. Germline CDR1 and CDR2: SEHNR and FQNEAQ (reference sequence). The CDR3 is made up of 13 amino acids. V shed 5 bases and J shed 5 bases, with 10 bases lying between them. The CDR3 sequence is CASSNPANNEQFF. CDR3 DNA: TGTGCCAGCAGCAATCCCGCCAACAATGAGCAGTTCTTC.

The chain carries TRBV5-4 and TRBJ2-3, with a weak D call TRBD1 (5 bases). From germline, CDR1 is SGHNT and CDR2 YYREEE (reference sequence). This CDR3 comprises 14 residues. The V gene lost 0 bases and the J gene lost 5 bases, with 10 bases spanning the gap. For the CDR3, the DNA is TGTGCCAGCAGCTTGGTAGGGGCGAGAGATACGCAGTATTTT. Its translation is CASSLVGARDTQYF.

The chain uses TRBV4-3 and TRBJ2-1; weak D call: TRBD2 (6 bases). Trimming left V 1 base short and J 3 bases short, with 16 bases between. This CDR3 has 17 amino acids. Germline CDR1 is LGHNA and CDR2 is YSLEER. The DNA for the CDR3 is TGCGCCAGCAGCCAAGGCCCCTCAGTCGGGGGCTACAATGAGCAGTTCTTC. Translated: CASSQGPSVGGYNEQFF.

The chain joins TRBV19 to TRBJ1-5; D is unresolved. CDR1 LNHDA and CDR2 SQIVND come from the germline V gene (reference sequence). V was cut by 0 bases and J by 5 bases, with 5 bases left in between. The CDR3 consists of 13 residues. The CDR3 is CASSIDRDQPQHF. CDR3 in DNA: TGTGCCAGTAGTATAGATCGGGATCAGCCCCAGCATTTT.

V and J are TRBV2 and TRBJ2-2; 11 bases fit TRBD2. With V trimmed by 6 bases and J by 6 bases, 9 bases remained unmatched. The CDR3 loop spans 16 amino acids. Germline V gene sequence: CDR1 SNHLY, CDR2 FYNNEI. DNA for the CDR3: TGTGCCAGCAGGACCAGGACTAGCGGGTTATCCGGGGAGCTGTTTTTT. Protein: CASRTRTSGLSGELFF.

In its sample, this clone was seen once. J is TRBJ2-1 and V is TRBV2; 7 bases match TRBD2. CDR1 is SNHLY, CDR2 FYNNEI, per germline. This CDR3 is 14 amino acids long. The J segment lost 2 bases and the V segment lost 7 bases, leaving 5 bases of the junction unmatched. CDR3 bases: TGTGCCAGCACGGGCGGGAGCACCTACAATGAGCAGTTCTTC. This sequence encodes CASTGGSTYNEQFF.

In this sample, this clone turned up once. The chain combines TRBV19 with TRBJ2-7; TRBD1 is a possible D gene (5 bases). Trimming took off 2 bases at V and 6 bases at J, with 11 bases between the two ends. The CDR3 has 13 amino acids. Germline V lookup: CDR1 LNHDA, CDR2 SQIVND (reference sequence). For the CDR3, the DNA is TGTGCCAGTAGTATACAGGGATGGAGCGAGCAGTACTTC. It translates to CASSIQGWSEQYF.

The rearrangement uses TRBV9 and TRBJ1-1; D is perhaps TRBD1 (6 bases). The CDR3 runs 17 residues. Germline CDR1 is SGDLS and CDR2 is YYNGEE. The V end lost 1 base, the J end lost 2 bases, and 18 bases lay between the germline ends. DNA of the CDR3: TGTGCCAGCAGCGTAACCGCGACAGGCCCCCTTAACACTGAAGCTTTCTTT. Translation gives CASSVTATGPLNTEAFF.

This rearrangement joins TRBV5-4 to TRBJ1-2; D remains unclear. The V and J ends lost 0 bases and 7 bases respectively, with 4 bases between them. Germline V lookup: CDR1 SGHNT, CDR2 YYREEE (reference sequence). The CDR3 length is 11 residues. This chain's CDR3 is CASSLGVGYTF. DNA of the CDR3: TGTGCCAGCAGCTTGGGGGTTGGCTACACCTTC.

This clone was observed a single time. The chain combines TRBV30 with TRBJ1-4; D is ambiguous. CDR3 length: 13 residues. Deletions cut 2 bases from V and 2 bases from J, with 6 bases between. The germline gives CDR1 GTSNPN, CDR2 SVGIG (reference sequence). The CDR3 DNA reads TGTGCCTGGAGTAGGCTGACTAATGAAAAACTGTTTTTT. Its protein product is CAWSRLTNEKLFF.

The V gene is TRBV19, the J gene TRBJ1-3; no definite D call. This CDR3 is 15 amino acids long. CDR1 and CDR2 (germline): LNHDA, SQIVND (reference sequence). V shed 1 base and J shed 0 bases, with 7 bases lying between them. CDR3 DNA sequence: TGTGCCAGTAGTATAGGGCGCCGCTCTGGAAACACCATATATTTT. Amino acid sequence: CASSIGRRSGNTIYF.

This chain joins TRBV11-3 and TRBJ2-1; no clear D. This CDR3 has 17 residues. Germline V gene lookup returns CDR1 SGHNT and CDR2 YENEEA. V lost 0 bases to trimming and J lost 7 bases, with 19 bases between them. CDR3 in amino acids: CASSLDSFRGLSNEQFF. CDR3 DNA sequence: TGTGCCAGCAGCTTAGATAGTTTCCGAGGATTGAGTAATGAGCAGTTCTTC.

This clone was counted between two and nine times. The J gene is TRBJ2-3, the V gene TRBV5-1; no clear D. Trimming shortened V by 1 base and J by 2 bases, and 11 bases separated the two germline ends. The CDR3 contains 15 residues. The germline V gene encodes CDR1 SGHRS and CDR2 YFSETQ. The CDR3 DNA follows: TGCGCCAGCAGCTTGACTCTTGCAGACACAGATACGCAGTATTTT. Amino acids: CASSLTLADTDTQYF.

The chain employs TRBV19 and TRBJ1-2, with unresolved D. V lost 0 bases and J 1 base, leaving 9 bases between the germline ends. Germline values: CDR1 LNHDA, CDR2 SQIVND (reference sequence). The CDR3 loop spans 15 amino acids. The CDR3 spells CASSIEGRINYGYTF. CDR3 nucleotide sequence: TGTGCCAGTAGTATAGAGGGCAGAATTAACTATGGCTACACCTTC. Together with reference TRBV19 and TRBJ1-2, the CDR3 gives the full variable domain: DGGITQSPKYLFRKEGQNVTLSCEQNLNHDAMYWYRQDPGQGLRLIYYSQIVNDFQKGDIAEGYSVSREKKESFPLTVTSAQKNPTAFYLCASSIEGRINYGYTFGSGTRLTVV.

The V gene is TRBV4-2, the J gene TRBJ1-4; D gene uncertain. The V end was cut by 0 bases, the J end by 4 bases, with 12 bases between. Looked up from germline, CDR1 is LGHNA and CDR2 is YNFKEQ. CDR3 length: 16 residues. Here the CDR3 DNA reads TGTGCCAGCAGCCAAGAATCTACTCCGGGTAATGAAAAACTGTTTTTT. Protein sequence: CASSQESTPGNEKLFF.

The rearrangement joins TRBV27 to TRBJ2-1, with D hard to call. The CDR3 is 11 residues long. The V end lost 3 bases, the J end lost 7 bases, and 4 bases lay between the germline ends. Germline V gene lookup returns CDR1 MNHEY and CDR2 SMNVEV (reference sequence). The CDR3 DNA reads as TGTGCCAGCAGTTTTTTGAATGAGCAGTTCTTC. Amino acids: CASSFLNEQFF.

The chain is built from TRBV7-9 and TRBJ2-3; weak D call: TRBD2 (5 bases). Germline V gives CDR1 SEHNR, CDR2 FQNEAQ (reference sequence). V was clipped by 1 base and J by 4 bases, with 9 bases between them. This CDR3 spans 14 amino acids. The CDR3: CASSLGGPPDTQYF. The CDR3 DNA reads TGTGCCAGCAGCTTAGGAGGGCCCCCAGATACGCAGTATTTT.

The CDR3: CASSSQGVWTGELFF. In nucleotides, the CDR3 is TGTGCCAGCAGCTCACAGGGGGTATGGACCGGGGAGCTGTTTTTT. The V gene is TRBV7-7, the J gene TRBJ2-2; the match to TRBD1 covers 8 bases. Germline lookup yields CDR1 SSHAT and CDR2 FNYEAQ (reference sequence). With 4 bases clipped from V and 5 bases from J, the junction kept 6 bases outside the gene matches. This CDR3 contains 15 residues.

The V call is TRBV9, the J call TRBJ1-2; a possible D gene is TRBD1 (5 bases). Deletions cut 7 bases from V and 6 bases from J, with 13 bases between. Per the germline V gene, CDR1 is SGDLS and CDR2 is YYNGEE. The CDR3 length is 12 residues. DNA of the CDR3: TGTGCCAGCGAGAAGGGGATGAATGGCTACACCTTC. Residues: CASEKGMNGYTF.

The J gene is TRBJ2-5, the V gene TRBV7-2; no definite D call. Germline V gene sequence: CDR1 SGHTA, CDR2 FQGNSA. The V and J ends lost 5 bases and 0 bases respectively, with 4 bases between them. This CDR3 spans 12 amino acids. In nucleotides, the CDR3 is TGTGCCAGCAGCCCGTACCAAGAGACCCAGTACTTC. Amino acids: CASSPYQETQYF.

This sequence joins TRBV27 and TRBJ1-1; D possibly corresponds to TRBD1 (6 bases). The germline V gene has CDR1 MNHEY and CDR2 SMNVEV (reference sequence). The CDR3 runs 13 residues. Trimming removed 6 bases from V and 5 bases from J, with 13 bases in between. The CDR3 region has the DNA TGTGCCAGCAGCAACCAGGGGCTGACTGAAGCTTTCTTT. This sequence encodes CASSNQGLTEAFF.

The V call is TRBV4-1, the J call TRBJ2-3; 10 bases match TRBD2. Trimming at V came to 2 bases and at J to 1 base, leaving 6 bases not matched to a gene. The CDR3 loop spans 17 amino acids. Germline CDR1 reads MGHRA; CDR2 reads YSYEKL. The CDR3 loop is CASSQHSGTSGTDTQYF. CDR3 nucleotide sequence: TGCGCCAGCAGCCAACATTCCGGGACTAGCGGCACAGATACGCAGTATTTT.

In DNA form, the CDR3 reads TGTGCCAGCAGTGCGCCGGGACGAAACGAGCAGTACTTC. Translated, it gives CASSAPGRNEQYF. This chain connects TRBV2 to TRBJ2-7; D might be TRBD1 or TRBD2, each matching 5 bases. The V gene lost 4 bases and the J gene lost 5 bases, with 12 bases spanning the gap. Germline V gene data show CDR1 as SNHLY and CDR2 as FYNNEI. This CDR3 is built from 13 residues.

In DNA form, the CDR3 reads TGTGCCAGCAGAGAGGGACTAGCGGGGCGCTACAATGAGCAGTTCTTC. It is translated as CASREGLAGRYNEQFF. The chain joins TRBV2 to TRBJ2-1; the match to TRBD2 covers 13 bases. Trimming at V came to 6 bases and at J to 3 bases, leaving 5 bases not matched to a gene. CDR1 is SNHLY, CDR2 FYNNEI, per germline. The CDR3 extends over 16 amino acids.

The V gene is TRBV11-2, the J gene TRBJ2-1; possible D gene TRBD2, 5 bases. CDR1 and CDR2 from the germline V gene are SGHAT and FQNNGV. Trimming cost V 5 bases and J 0 bases, with 14 bases left between them. The CDR3 is 16 residues long. The CDR3 loop is CASSPRGFPSYNEQFF. CDR3 nucleotides: TGTGCCAGCAGCCCGAGAGGGTTTCCCTCCTACAATGAGCAGTTCTTC. Looking up the rest from reference TRBV11-2 and TRBJ2-1 gives the full variable domain: EAGVAQSPRYKIIEKRQSVAFWCNPISGHATLYWYQQILGQGPKLLIQFQNNGVVDDSQLPKDRFSAERLKGVDSTLKIQPAKLEDSAVYLCASSPRGFPSYNEQFFGPGTRLTVL.

V gene TRBV5-1 combines with J gene TRBJ2-3, with TRBD2 identical over 8 bases. Germline V CDR1 and CDR2: SGHRS, YFSETQ. CDR3 length: 17 residues. V gave up 0 bases and J gave up 0 bases; unmatched junction bases: 6. CDR3 DNA sequence: TGCGCCAGCAGCTTGGGGTTACTAGCGGACAGCACAGATACGCAGTATTTT. Protein: CASSLGLLADSTDTQYF.

The chain combines TRBV7-9 with TRBJ1-5; 9 positions agree with TRBD1. Germline trimming cut 4 bases from V and 8 bases from J; bases unmatched to any gene: 3. The germline V gene encodes CDR1 SEHNR and CDR2 FQNEAQ (reference sequence). CDR3 size: 13 residues. CDR3 in DNA: TGTGCCAGCAGCTGGGACAGGGATAAGCCCCAGCATTTT. This codes for CASSWDRDKPQHF.

V is TRBV6-6 and J is TRBJ2-5; weak D call: TRBD1 (6 bases). The CDR3 spans 15 residues. Trimming took off 2 bases at V and 4 bases at J, with 14 bases between the two ends. Per germline, CDR1 MNHNY and CDR2 SVGAGI (reference sequence). CDR3 amino acids: CASSYQKRGSETQYF. The CDR3 nucleotides read TGTGCCAGCAGTTACCAGAAAAGGGGGTCAGAGACCCAGTACTTC.

The rearrangement joins TRBV9 to TRBJ2-1; D may be TRBD2 (7 bases). Per the germline V gene, CDR1 is SGDLS and CDR2 is YYNGEE. The CDR3 loop spans 15 amino acids. V was trimmed by 3 bases and J by 7 bases, leaving 17 bases between them. This CDR3 reads CASSERGGGTNEQFF. The CDR3 bases are TGTGCCAGCAGCGAGAGGGGGGGAGGAACGAATGAGCAGTTCTTC.